The rows below give T cell receptor beta chains drawn from one sample of a study of cytomegalovirus exposure and HLA in healthy donors. Produced via immunoSEQ multiplex PCR; TCRdb's table is partial and in-frame only. Here the sample spans a few hundred thousand clones, approximately 85% being singletons. Sequenced: PBMCs. These receptors all stem from a man aged 25-40 years in good health and CMV-seronegative. CDR3s include the opening cysteine and the closing phenylalanine or tryptophan. Each record gives: V gene, D gene, clone size, J gene, CDR3 protein. A D gene is named only where the DNA matches it firmly. The size entry is marked missing in some rows and otherwise reads once, few, many or a size class.

V gene: TRBV7-8; D gene: TRBD1; clone size: .; J gene: TRBJ1-1; CDR3 protein: CASSFLGQGSEAFF
V gene: TRBV7-9; D gene: TRBD1; clone size: .; J gene: TRBJ2-1; CDR3 protein: CASSFPRDRAEQFF
V gene: TRBV4-3; D gene: .; clone size: .; J gene: TRBJ1-3; CDR3 protein: CASSQSRGSGNTIYF
V gene: TRBV27; D gene: TRBD1; clone size: .; J gene: TRBJ2-1; CDR3 protein: CASSYDRASYNEQFF
V gene: TRBV6-5; D gene: .; clone size: once; J gene: TRBJ1-2; CDR3 protein: CASSYVAGGHGYTF
V gene: TRBV6-1; D gene: .; clone size: .; J gene: TRBJ2-7; CDR3 protein: CASRTGGGYEQYF
V gene: TRBV25-1; D gene: TRBD2; clone size: .; J gene: TRBJ2-4; CDR3 protein: CASSEWGGKAKNIQYF
V gene: TRBV7-6; D gene: TRBD2; clone size: .; J gene: TRBJ2-1; CDR3 protein: CASSTTSGGPEQFF
V gene: TRBV7-2; D gene: .; clone size: .; J gene: TRBJ1-4; CDR3 protein: CASSQEARQLNEKLFF
V gene: TRBV7-9; D gene: TRBD2; clone size: .; J gene: TRBJ2-2; CDR3 protein: CASSRGLAVNTGELFF
V gene: TRBV28; D gene: TRBD1; clone size: .; J gene: TRBJ2-7; CDR3 protein: CASSLWGTVYEQYF
V gene: TRBV5-1; D gene: .; clone size: .; J gene: TRBJ1-1; CDR3 protein: CASSLDREGMNTEAFF
V gene: TRBV29-1; D gene: .; clone size: .; J gene: TRBJ2-7; CDR3 protein: CSVRGKTGTYSYEQYF
V gene: TRBV5-6; D gene: .; clone size: .; J gene: TRBJ1-6; CDR3 protein: CASSWGRGLNSPLHF
V gene: TRBV4-3; D gene: TRBD1; clone size: .; J gene: TRBJ2-3; CDR3 protein: CASSPGQGSDTQYF
V gene: TRBV6-5; D gene: .; clone size: .; J gene: TRBJ1-3; CDR3 protein: CASSYSQYYSGNTIYF
V gene: TRBV19; D gene: TRBD2; clone size: .; J gene: TRBJ2-7; CDR3 protein: CASSPMRGAGYEQYF
V gene: TRBV7-6; D gene: .; clone size: .; J gene: TRBJ2-7; CDR3 protein: CASSLASSENEQYF
V gene: TRBV14; D gene: TRBD1; clone size: .; J gene: TRBJ2-5; CDR3 protein: CASSTRTGWARNAGTQYF
V gene: TRBV2; D gene: .; clone size: few; J gene: TRBJ1-5; CDR3 protein: CASREGRNQPQHF
V gene: TRBV28; D gene: .; clone size: .; J gene: TRBJ1-1; CDR3 protein: CASSQNTEAFF
V gene: TRBV6-5; D gene: .; clone size: .; J gene: TRBJ1-1; CDR3 protein: CASKLLGRQAFF
V gene: TRBV2; D gene: .; clone size: once; J gene: TRBJ1-3; CDR3 protein: CASRQSFSGNTIYF
V gene: TRBV5-1; D gene: TRBD1; clone size: .; J gene: TRBJ1-6; CDR3 protein: CASGQGENSPLHF
V gene: TRBV6-5; D gene: .; clone size: .; J gene: TRBJ1-2; CDR3 protein: CASSSPGRDGYTF
V gene: TRBV4-1; D gene: .; clone size: .; J gene: TRBJ2-7; CDR3 protein: CASSQDGTYEQYF
V gene: TRBV19; D gene: .; clone size: .; J gene: TRBJ2-7; CDR3 protein: CASSISQVYEQYF
V gene: TRBV25-1; D gene: .; clone size: .; J gene: TRBJ2-3; CDR3 protein: CASSPDWTGDTQYF
V gene: TRBV7-9; D gene: .; clone size: .; J gene: TRBJ2-3; CDR3 protein: CASRPKRFSTDTQYF
V gene: TRBV6-1; D gene: .; clone size: .; J gene: TRBJ1-5; CDR3 protein: CASTKTVNSNQPQHF
V gene: TRBV7-9; D gene: .; clone size: .; J gene: TRBJ2-6; CDR3 protein: CASSTNRAGANVLTF
V gene: TRBV7-9; D gene: TRBD1; clone size: .; J gene: TRBJ2-7; CDR3 protein: CASSLDRGIFYEQYF
V gene: TRBV5-1; D gene: TRBD1; clone size: .; J gene: TRBJ1-1; CDR3 protein: CASSLVGRGRGTEAFF
V gene: TRBV19; D gene: .; clone size: .; J gene: TRBJ2-2; CDR3 protein: CASSGQGGVNTGELFF
V gene: TRBV7-2; D gene: .; clone size: few; J gene: TRBJ2-7; CDR3 protein: CASSLRGGPYEQYF
V gene: TRBV27; D gene: .; clone size: .; J gene: TRBJ1-3; CDR3 protein: CASSSWSGNTIYF
V gene: TRBV7-9; D gene: .; clone size: few; J gene: TRBJ2-7; CDR3 protein: CASSSLLYRQYF
V gene: TRBV5-1; D gene: TRBD2; clone size: once; J gene: TRBJ2-7; CDR3 protein: CASSSGRAAGGSSYEQYF
V gene: TRBV5-1; D gene: TRBD1; clone size: .; J gene: TRBJ1-2; CDR3 protein: CASSVSLDRAPANYGYTF
V gene: TRBV27; D gene: .; clone size: .; J gene: TRBJ2-1; CDR3 protein: CASSLTSFFNEQFF
V gene: TRBV7-9; D gene: .; clone size: .; J gene: TRBJ2-1; CDR3 protein: CASSLDRAIEFF
V gene: TRBV19; D gene: TRBD1; clone size: .; J gene: TRBJ1-6; CDR3 protein: CASSMKGAALHF